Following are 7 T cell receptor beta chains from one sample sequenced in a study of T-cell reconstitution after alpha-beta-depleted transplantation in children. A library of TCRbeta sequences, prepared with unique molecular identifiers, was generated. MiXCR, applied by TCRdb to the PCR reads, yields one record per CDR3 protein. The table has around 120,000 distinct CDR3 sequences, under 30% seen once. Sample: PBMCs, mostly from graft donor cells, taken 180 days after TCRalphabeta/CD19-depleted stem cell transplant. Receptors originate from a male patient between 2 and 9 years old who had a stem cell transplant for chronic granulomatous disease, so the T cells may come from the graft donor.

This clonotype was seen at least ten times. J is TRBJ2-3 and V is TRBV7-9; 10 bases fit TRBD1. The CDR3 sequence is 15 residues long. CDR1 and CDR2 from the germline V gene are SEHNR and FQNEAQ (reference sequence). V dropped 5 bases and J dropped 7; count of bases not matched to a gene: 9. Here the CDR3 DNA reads TGTGCCAGCAGCCATCCCGGGACAGGGGATTATACGCAGTATTTT. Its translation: CASSHPGTGDYTQYF.

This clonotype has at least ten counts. CDR3 sequence (DNA): TGCGCCAGCAGCTTGTACGCCGGAGCTAACTATGGCTACACCTTC. Translating gives CASSLYAGANYGYTF. This chain uses TRBV5-1 with TRBJ1-2; unclear D gene. Germline V CDR1 and CDR2: SGHRS, YFSETQ. V was pared by 1 base and J by 0 bases, with 10 bases between. The CDR3 loop spans 15 amino acids.

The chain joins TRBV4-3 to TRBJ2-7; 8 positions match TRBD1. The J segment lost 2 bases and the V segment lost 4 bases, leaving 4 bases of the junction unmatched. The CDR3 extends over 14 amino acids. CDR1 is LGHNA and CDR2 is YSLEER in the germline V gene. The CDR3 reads CASSLDRGAYEQYF. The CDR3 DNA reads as TGCGCCAGCAGCCTAGACAGGGGCGCCTACGAGCAGTACTTC.

In DNA, the CDR3 is TGCGCCAGCAGTCCAGAGAGGGCGGACCTCTACAATGAGCAGTTCTTC. Its translation: CASSPERADLYNEQFF. The chain uses TRBV4-1 and TRBJ2-1; tentatively, D is TRBD2 (5 bases). The CDR3 loop spans 16 amino acids. V lost 6 bases and J 3 bases, leaving 18 bases between the germline ends. Germline CDR1 reads MGHRA; CDR2 reads YSYEKL.

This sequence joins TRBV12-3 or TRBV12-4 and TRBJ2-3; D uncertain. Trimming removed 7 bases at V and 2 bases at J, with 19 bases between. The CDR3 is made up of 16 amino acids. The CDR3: CASTPHPPKVTDTQYF. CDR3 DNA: TGTGCCAGCACCCCTCATCCCCCTAAAGTCACAGATACGCAGTATTTT.

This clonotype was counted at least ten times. The CDR3 reads CSAPPRGRDYGYTF. In DNA, the CDR3 is TGCAGTGCACCACCTCGGGGGCGCGACTATGGCTACACCTTC. The V gene is TRBV20-1, the J gene TRBJ1-2; D may be TRBD1 (6 bases). Germline values: CDR1 DFQATT, CDR2 SNEGSKA (reference sequence). CDR3 length equals 14 residues. With 6 bases removed from V and 3 bases from J, the gap between germline ends came to 17 bases.

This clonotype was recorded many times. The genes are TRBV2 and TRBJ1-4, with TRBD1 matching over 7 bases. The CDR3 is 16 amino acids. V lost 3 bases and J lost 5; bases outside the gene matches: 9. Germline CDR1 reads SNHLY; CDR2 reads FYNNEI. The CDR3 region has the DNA TGTGCCAGCAGTGAGGGGTCGACAGGGTTAAATGAAAAACTGTTTTTT. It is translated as CASSEGSTGLNEKLFF. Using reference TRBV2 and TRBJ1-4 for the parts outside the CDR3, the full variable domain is EPEVTQTPSHQVTQMGQEVILRCVPISNHLYFYWYRQILGQKVEFLVSFYNNEISEKSEIFDDQFSVERPDGSNFTLKIRSTKLEDSAMYFCASSEGSTGLNEKLFFGSGTQLSVL.